Described below is a single T cell receptor (beta chain) sequence and its context. Antigen unknown. The data are from a study of beta chain features in type 1 diabetes. Study at large: Patients did not differ from healthy donors in age, gender or cell yield.

Findings of the study overall: Patients with Type 1 diabetes showed moderately but significantly shorter TCRB CDR3s in all four CD4+ subsets.

The CDR3 has 18 amino acids. Germline lookup yields CDR1 SGHRS and CDR2 YFSETQ. V lost 2 bases to trimming and J lost 0 bases; unmatched junction nucleotides: 10. Expressed TCRB transcripts were sequenced because the isolated RNA had all been reverse transcribed beforehand. Only in-frame clones appear in the TCRdb table, and some are missing; sequencing was by immunoSEQ multiplex PCR. The sample includes roughly 300,000 clones, 9.3% seen only once; the top ten take 0.9% to 1.1%. Sorting based on CD45RO/CCR7/CD25/CD127/CD95/CD27 separated CD4+ naive, central memory, regulatory and stem cell-like memory cells.

The chain uses TRBV5-1 and TRBJ2-7; the match to TRBD1 covers 11 bases. Source material: central memory CD4+ T cells from blood. The source is a man aged 25-40 years with type 1 diabetes. The CDR3 sequence: CASSLIPTGTGGSYEQYF. The CDR3 coding sequence is TGCGCCAGCAGCTTAATTCCCACGGGGACAGGGGGCTCCTACGAGCAGTACTTC.